This entry features one T cell receptor beta chain sequence. TCRdb reanalysed the RT-PCR reads using MiXCR and keeps one entry per CDR3 protein. Of a few hundred thousand distinct CDR3 sequences listed, about 11% are singletons. This entry belongs to a study of response to subunit inactivated influenza vaccine. V lost 2 bases, J lost 6 bases, and 11 bases lay in between. CDR3 size: 13 residues. Germline values: CDR1 SGHAT, CDR2 FQNNGV. Separately, the same data were catalogued under a study of T cells expressing NK-cell markers. That study reports: Libraries used 5'RACE template switching adding universal primer site and UMIs. Sequencing covered eight donors, seven HCMV-seropositive and one seronegative. In several experiments, sorting was confined to alpha-beta TCR T cells through use of an anti-gamma-delta TCR antibody. Clarity on HCMV specificity was lacking for the expanded NKG2C+ T cell clones.

The rearrangement uses TRBV11-2 and TRBJ2-7; D uncertain. This clonotype was obtained from a man in his forties or fifties who received an inactivated influenza vaccine. The material sequenced was PBMCs from blood, taken on the day of vaccination. The CDR3 DNA sequence: TGTGCCAGCAGCTTATCAGGACCGGGCGAGCAGTACTTC. Its protein product is CASSLSGPGEQYF.